This T cell receptor beta chain was sequenced for a study of technical replicates of blood from a handful of donors. This CDR3 region has 12 residues. Trimming pared 9 bases from V and 5 bases from J, leaving 13 bases between. The germline V gene has CDR1 ENHRY and CDR2 SYGVKD. Measured with immunoSEQ multiplex PCR; TCRdb has only the in-frame clones, and not every one. The repertoire holds 75,000 to 100,000 clones, with around 94% as singletons. Sequenced material: T cells isolated from PBMCs. This sequence was found in a human donor in good health. This chain connects TRBV10-3 to TRBJ2-5, with TRBD1 as a possible D gene (5 bases). The DNA of the CDR3 is TGTGCCATAAGGGGAACCGGGGAGACCCAGTACTTC. It codes for CAIRGTGETQYF.